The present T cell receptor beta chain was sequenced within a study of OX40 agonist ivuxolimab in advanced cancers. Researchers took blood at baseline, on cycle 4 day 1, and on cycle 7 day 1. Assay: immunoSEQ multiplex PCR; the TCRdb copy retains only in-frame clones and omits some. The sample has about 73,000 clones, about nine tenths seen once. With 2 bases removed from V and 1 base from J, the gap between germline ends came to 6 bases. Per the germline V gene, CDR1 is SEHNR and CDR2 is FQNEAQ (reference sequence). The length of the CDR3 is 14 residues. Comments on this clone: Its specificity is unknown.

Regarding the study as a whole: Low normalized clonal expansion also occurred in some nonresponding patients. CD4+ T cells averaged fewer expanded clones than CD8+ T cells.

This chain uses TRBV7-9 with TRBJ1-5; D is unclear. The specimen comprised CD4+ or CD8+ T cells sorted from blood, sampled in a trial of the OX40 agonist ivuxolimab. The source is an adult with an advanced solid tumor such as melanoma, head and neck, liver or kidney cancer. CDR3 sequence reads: CASSLSSSNQPQHF. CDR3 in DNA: TGTGCCAGCAGCTTATCCTCCAGCAATCAGCCCCAGCATTTT. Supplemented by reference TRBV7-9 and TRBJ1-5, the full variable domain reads DTGVSQNPRHKITKRGQNVTFRCDPISEHNRLYWYRQTLGQGPEFLTYFQNEAQLEKSRLLSDRFSAERPKGSFSTLEIQRTEQGDSAMYLCASSLSSSNQPQHFGDGTRLSIL.